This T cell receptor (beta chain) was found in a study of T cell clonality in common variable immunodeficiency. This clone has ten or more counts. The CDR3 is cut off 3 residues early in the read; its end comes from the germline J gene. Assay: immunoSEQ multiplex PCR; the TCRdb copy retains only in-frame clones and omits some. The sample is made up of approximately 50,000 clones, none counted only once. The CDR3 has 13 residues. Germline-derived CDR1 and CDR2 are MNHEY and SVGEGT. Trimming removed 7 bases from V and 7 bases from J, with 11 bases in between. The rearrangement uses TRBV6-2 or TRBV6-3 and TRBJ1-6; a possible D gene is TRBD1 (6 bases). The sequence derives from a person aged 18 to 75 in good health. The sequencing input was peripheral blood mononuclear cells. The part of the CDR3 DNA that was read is TGTGCCAGCAAGGGACAAGAGAATTCACCC. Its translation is CASKGQENSP. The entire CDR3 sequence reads CASKGQENSPLHF.